This TCR beta chain was observed in a study of T cells in Graves' hyperthyroidism and ophthalmopathy. Study-level information: Prior to any treatment, at the point of initial diagnosis, peripheral blood was collected.

In regard to this clonotype: No antigen is known for it.

General observations from the study: Blood also held most thyroid clonotypes expanded beyond 0.001.

Germline loops: CDR1 SGDLS, CDR2 YYNGEE. V was pared by 2 bases and J by 10 bases, with 12 bases of the junction left unmatched. This CDR3 has 15 amino acids. Researchers took RNA transcripts and amplified the TCR beta CDR3 regions from them. A set of HTBI primers served as the primers for a first-round RT-PCR of the TCR CDR3. TCRdb re-derived calls from the multiplex PCR reads in MiXCR, one entry per CDR3 protein. Seen here are over 400,000 distinct CDR3 sequences, 14% to 15% observed once, and the top ten hold around 13%. The chain uses TRBV9 and TRBJ2-1; 7 bases are shared with TRBD2. Sequences were obtained from blood. The clonotype was recovered from a man aged 18 to 35 with Graves' ophthalmopathy. The CDR3 spells CASSVGGSSTYEQFF. The CDR3 DNA reads TGTGCCAGCAGCGTCGGGGGGAGCTCTACCTACGAGCAGTTCTTC.